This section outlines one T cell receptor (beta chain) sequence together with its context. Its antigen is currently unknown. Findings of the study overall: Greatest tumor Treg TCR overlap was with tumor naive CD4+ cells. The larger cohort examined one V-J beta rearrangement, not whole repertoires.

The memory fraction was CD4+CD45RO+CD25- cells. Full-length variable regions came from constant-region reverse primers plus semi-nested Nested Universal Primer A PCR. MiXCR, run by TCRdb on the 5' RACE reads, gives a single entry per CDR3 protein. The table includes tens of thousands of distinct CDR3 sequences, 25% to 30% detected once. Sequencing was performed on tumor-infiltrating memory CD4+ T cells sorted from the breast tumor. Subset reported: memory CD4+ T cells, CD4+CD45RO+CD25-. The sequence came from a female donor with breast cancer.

DNA of the CDR3: TGTGCCACCCGGAGGACAGGGTTTAATGAAGCTTTCTTT. It encodes CATRRTGFNEAFF. This chain links TRBV19 with TRBJ1-1, with 8 bases lining up with TRBD1. This CDR3 comprises 13 residues. CDR1 LNHDA and CDR2 SQIVND come from the germline V gene (reference sequence). Trimming at V came to 10 bases and at J to 7 bases, leaving 11 bases not matched to a gene.